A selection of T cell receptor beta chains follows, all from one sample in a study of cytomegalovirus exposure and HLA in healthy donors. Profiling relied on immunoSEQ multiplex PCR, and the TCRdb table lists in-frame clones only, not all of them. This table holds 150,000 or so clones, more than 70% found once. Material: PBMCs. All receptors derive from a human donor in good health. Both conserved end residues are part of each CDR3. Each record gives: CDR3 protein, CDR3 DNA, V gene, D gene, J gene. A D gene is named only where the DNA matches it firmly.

cdr3_aa: CASRPPGGGSYEQYF
cdr3_nt: TGTGCCAGCAGGCCCCCCGGAGGAGGCTCCTACGAGCAGTACTTC
v_call: TRBV11-1
d_call: .
j_call: TRBJ2-7

cdr3_aa: CSVGRLAGIYEQYF
cdr3_nt: TGCAGCGTTGGAAGACTAGCGGGAATCTACGAGCAGTACTTC
v_call: TRBV29-1
d_call: TRBD2
j_call: TRBJ2-7

cdr3_aa: CASRNTGVRSNQPQHF
cdr3_nt: TGTGCCAGCAGAAACACAGGGGTTCGGAGCAATCAGCCCCAGCATTTT
v_call: TRBV28
d_call: TRBD1
j_call: TRBJ1-5

cdr3_aa: CASSRQGYNEQFF
cdr3_nt: TGTGCCAGCAGCCGACAGGGATACAATGAGCAGTTCTTC
v_call: TRBV5-4
d_call: TRBD1
j_call: TRBJ2-1

cdr3_aa: CASTTNYGYTF
cdr3_nt: TGTGCCAGCACTACTAACTATGGCTACACCTTC
v_call: TRBV6-1
d_call: .
j_call: TRBJ1-2

cdr3_aa: CASRPLQGTLQEQYF
cdr3_nt: TGTGCCAGCAGGCCTCTCCAGGGAACTCTTCAGGAGCAGTACTTC
v_call: TRBV27
d_call: .
j_call: TRBJ2-7

cdr3_aa: CSVRDRNTEAFF
cdr3_nt: TGCAGCGTTAGGGACAGAAACACTGAAGCTTTCTTT
v_call: TRBV29-1
d_call: TRBD1
j_call: TRBJ1-1

cdr3_aa: CASSPGSSGANVLTF
cdr3_nt: TGTGCCAGCAGCCCTGGGAGCTCTGGGGCCAACGTCCTGACTTTC
v_call: TRBV6-6
d_call: .
j_call: TRBJ2-6

cdr3_aa: CASSFPGLGHGELFF
cdr3_nt: TGTGCCAGCAGTTTCCCGGGACTAGGACACGGGGAGCTGTTTTTT
v_call: TRBV6-1
d_call: TRBD2
j_call: TRBJ2-2

cdr3_aa: CASSLVQGNEQYF
cdr3_nt: TGTGCCAGCAGCTTAGTACAGGGAAACGAGCAGTACTTC
v_call: TRBV11-2
d_call: .
j_call: TRBJ2-7

cdr3_aa: CASSLINTGELFF
cdr3_nt: TGCGCCAGCAGCTTGATAAACACCGGGGAGCTGTTTTTT
v_call: TRBV5-1
d_call: .
j_call: TRBJ2-2

cdr3_aa: CASSYSLESYEQYF
cdr3_nt: TGTGCCAGCAGTTACTCCCTGGAGAGCTACGAGCAGTACTTC
v_call: TRBV6-5
d_call: .
j_call: TRBJ2-7

cdr3_aa: CASSLGQQGHYEQYF
cdr3_nt: TGTGCCAGCAGCTTGGGGCAACAGGGCCACTACGAGCAGTACTTC
v_call: TRBV5-4
d_call: .
j_call: TRBJ2-7

cdr3_aa: CASSQADREETQYF
cdr3_nt: TGTGCCAGCAGTCAAGCGGACAGGGAAGAGACCCAGTACTTC
v_call: TRBV28
d_call: TRBD1
j_call: TRBJ2-5

cdr3_aa: CASSSTSGTGYEQYF
cdr3_nt: TGTGCCAGCAGCTCTACATCCGGGACAGGGTACGAGCAGTACTTC
v_call: TRBV7-9
d_call: TRBD1
j_call: TRBJ2-7

cdr3_aa: CASSPARAGGGNEQFF
cdr3_nt: TGCGCCAGCAGCCCAGCGAGAGCGGGGGGAGGCAATGAGCAGTTCTTC
v_call: TRBV5-1
d_call: TRBD2
j_call: TRBJ2-1